The following is a TCR beta chain sequence with its context. As yet, its antigen is unknown. This sample stems from a study of T cell repertoires in cytomegalovirus infection. TCRdb called the reads again in MiXCR, with one record for every CDR3 protein. The sample lists over 150,000 distinct CDR3 sequences, roughly 19% occurring once. The germline gives CDR1 MNHNS, CDR2 SASEGT. This CDR3 is 13 amino acids long. Trimming took 6 bases from V and 6 from J, leaving 12 bases between them. Overall study results and limits: CMV-specific HLA-C-restricted TCR beta clonotypes dominated the ex vivo response.

Sequenced material: PBMCs. This rearrangement joins TRBV6-1 to TRBJ2-1, with no clear D. The sequence derives from a human donor in good health (CMV status not recorded). Some clones in this sample may be carry-over from other donors' samples. The CDR3 protein is CASSHTDVNEQFF. Here the CDR3 DNA reads TGTGCCAGCAGCCACACAGACGTCAATGAGCAGTTCTTC.